The 6 T cell receptor beta chains reported below all come from one sample, sequenced in a study of T cell responses to AZD1222 COVID-19 vaccine (TCRdb year 2021). Libraries were built with the immunoSEQ multiplex PCR assay. The source is immuneACCESS, and TCRdb retained only in-frame sequences with V and J called. Part of the clones is not carried over; for the studies checked, unresolved V genes explain less than half of this, and the remainder is unexplained. The sample table records about 100,000 clones; about nine tenths of these occur just once. The ten most abundant clones make up around 4.4% of the sample. The intended sense of this specimen's time point label: baseline before first vaccination. The sample in question was peripheral blood, obtained on day 0 of AZD1222 vaccination. The receptors were sampled from an adult in good health.

The chain carries TRBV7-9 and TRBJ1-2; D unresolved. This CDR3 is 16 amino acids long. V dropped 0 bases and J dropped 2 bases, with 13 bases sitting between them. CDR1 is SEHNR, CDR2 FQNEAQ, per germline (reference sequence). CDR3 in amino acids: CASSLAYRGPNYGYTF. The CDR3 DNA sequence: TGTGCCAGCAGCTTAGCCTACAGAGGACCCAACTATGGCTACACCTTC.

This clone was seen once. The chain is built from TRBV20-1 and TRBJ2-1, with D maybe TRBD2 (5 bases). Trimming pared 4 bases from V and 8 bases from J, leaving 12 bases between. The CDR3 runs 12 residues. CDR1 is DFQATT, CDR2 SNEGSKA, per germline (reference sequence). The CDR3 here is CSATDGSDEQFF. DNA of the CDR3: TGCAGTGCTACTGACGGTAGCGATGAGCAGTTCTTC.

This clone was picked up a small number of times. The J gene is TRBJ1-2, the V gene TRBV14; D is undetermined. Germline lookup yields CDR1 SGHDN and CDR2 FVKESK. Between the trimmed V and J ends, which lost 0 bases and 8 bases, there was a span of 10 bases. This CDR3 is 13 amino acids long. The DNA for the CDR3 is TGTGCCAGCAGCCAAGAAAGTGGTCGGGGCTACACCTTC. Protein: CASSQESGRGYTF.

The chain carries TRBV4-3 and TRBJ2-1, with unresolved D. Germline CDR1 LGHNA, CDR2 YSLEER. The ends were cut back, 1 base at V and 0 bases at J, with 7 bases in the middle. This CDR3 contains 15 residues. CDR3: CASSQVLSSYNEQFF. CDR3 in DNA: TGCGCCAGCAGCCAAGTTCTTAGCTCCTACAATGAGCAGTTCTTC.

This sequence joins TRBV12-2 and TRBJ2-5; the D call TRBD2 from the table was never checked on the DNA. TRBV12-2 is noted as a pseudogene. This CDR3 is built from 16 residues. The CDR3 here is CASRGRGGKTGETQYF. As DNA, the CDR3 is TGTGCAAGTCGCGGGAGGGGAGGGAAGACAGGAGAGACCCAGTACTTC.

J is TRBJ2-3 and V is TRBV2; D may correspond to TRBD1 or TRBD2 (7 bases each). V was clipped by 8 bases and J by 0 bases, with 33 bases between them. The CDR3 has 21 residues. Germline V gene lookup returns CDR1 SNHLY and CDR2 FYNNEI. The CDR3 is CASPRTGEDQARGPSTDTQYF. The CDR3 DNA is TGTGCCAGCCCTAGAACAGGGGAGGACCAGGCGCGGGGGCCAAGCACAGATACGCAGTATTTT. The entire variable domain, with the rest obtained from reference TRBV2 and TRBJ2-3, is as follows: EPEVTQTPSHQVTQMGQEVILRCVPISNHLYFYWYRQILGQKVEFLVSFYNNEISEKSEIFDDQFSVERPDGSNFTLKIRSTKLEDSAMYFCASPRTGEDQARGPSTDTQYFGPGTRLTVL.